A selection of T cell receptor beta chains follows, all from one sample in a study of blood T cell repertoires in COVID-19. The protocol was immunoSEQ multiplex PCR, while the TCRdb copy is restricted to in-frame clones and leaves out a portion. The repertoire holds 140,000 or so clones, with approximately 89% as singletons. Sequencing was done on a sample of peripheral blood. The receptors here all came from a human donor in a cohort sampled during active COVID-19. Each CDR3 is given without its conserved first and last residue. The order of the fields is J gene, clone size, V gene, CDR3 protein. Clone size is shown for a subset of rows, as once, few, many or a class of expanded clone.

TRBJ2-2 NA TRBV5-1 ASSLGRPTGELF
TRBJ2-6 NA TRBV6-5 AVRVPGANVLT
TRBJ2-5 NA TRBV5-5 ASSWKGLATQETQY
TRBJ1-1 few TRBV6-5 ASSYGQMNTEAF
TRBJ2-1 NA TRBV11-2 ASSPRTSGGDEQF
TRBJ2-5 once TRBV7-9 ASSAKETQY
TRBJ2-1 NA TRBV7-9 ASSLISGGAGEQF
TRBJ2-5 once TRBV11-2 ASSLGVAGGQETQY
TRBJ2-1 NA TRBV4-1 ASSQGSARGARYNEQF
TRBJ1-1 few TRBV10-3 AISERTGINTEAF
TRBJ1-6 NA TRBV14 ASSLPDSSSYNSPLH
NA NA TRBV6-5 ASSSGQTQY
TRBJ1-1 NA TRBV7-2 ASSLTGPNMNTEAF
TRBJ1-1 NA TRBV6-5 ASRQGRQNTEAF
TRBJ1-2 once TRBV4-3 ASSPTGDSSYGYT
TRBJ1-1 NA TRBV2 ASRGRTGGARAF
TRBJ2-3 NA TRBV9 ASSHPIAGVRTDTQY
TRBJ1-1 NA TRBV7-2 ASSLVSRVNTEAF